These 22 T cell receptor beta chains were all obtained from the same sample, sequenced in a study of blood T cell repertoires in COVID-19. TCRdb's copy holds only in-frame clones and misses some; the assay was immunoSEQ multiplex PCR. Here the sample spans around 250,000 clones, around 90% being singletons. Sample: PBMCs or T cells enriched from blood (not recorded which). These receptors were taken from a woman between 50 and 59 years old who had recovered from COVID-19.

This clone was seen just once. CDR3 DNA: TGTGCCAGCAGCTGGGGACTAGGGGGTGAGCAGTACTTC. The encoded protein is CASSWGLGGEQYF. The rearrangement links TRBV5-4 to TRBJ2-7; 8 bases are shared with TRBD2. The V gene end was trimmed by 3 bases and the J gene end by 7 bases; junction bases not matched to a gene: 6. Germline V gives CDR1 SGHNT, CDR2 YYREEE (reference sequence). The CDR3 has 13 residues.

The chain carries TRBV5-1 and TRBJ1-3; D gene ambiguous. V was shortened by 5 bases and J by 2 bases, with 14 bases between the two germline ends. The CDR3 spans 15 residues. Germline CDR1 reads SGHRS; CDR2 reads YFSETQ. The CDR3: CASRPAAGTGNTIYF. CDR3 sequence (DNA): TGCGCCAGCAGACCTGCTGCGGGTACTGGAAACACCATATATTTT.

This rearrangement joins TRBV2 to TRBJ1-6; D perhaps matches TRBD1 (6 bases). The germline V and J ends were trimmed by 7 bases and 5 bases, with 18 bases remaining between them. The CDR3 spans 16 residues. The germline gives CDR1 SNHLY, CDR2 FYNNEI. The CDR3 protein is CASKKSGAGDNSPLHF. As DNA, the CDR3 is TGTGCCAGCAAAAAAAGTGGGGCAGGGGATAATTCACCCCTCCACTTT.

The chain is built from TRBV28 and TRBJ1-6; the match to TRBD1 covers 7 bases. J lost 9 bases, V lost 8 bases, and 7 bases had no gene match. CDR3 length: 13 amino acids. Germline CDR1 is MDHEN and CDR2 is SYDVKM. This CDR3 is CASLTGKSSPLHF. In nucleotides, the CDR3 is TGTGCCAGCTTGACAGGGAAAAGTTCACCCCTCCACTTT.

This rearrangement joins TRBV28 to TRBJ1-2; 8 bases map to TRBD1. The CDR3 spans 17 residues. CDR1 and CDR2 (germline): MDHEN, SYDVKM. Losses at the gene ends were 6 bases for V and 2 bases for J; bases not matched to a gene: 14. The CDR3 reads CASSSSGRGRSNYGYTF. CDR3 bases: TGTGCCAGCAGCTCTTCAGGCAGGGGGCGTTCAAACTATGGCTACACCTTC.

The V call is TRBV7-2, the J call TRBJ2-4; 7 bases are a match to TRBD1. The CDR3 covers 16 residues. Germline V CDR1 and CDR2: SGHTA, FQGNSA. After removal of 6 bases from V and 2 bases from J, the junction contained 10 bases not matched to a gene. CDR3 nucleotide sequence: TGTGCCAGCAGACTAGGGGGCGGCGCGACCAAAAACATTCAGTACTTC. It codes for CASRLGGGATKNIQYF.

The rearrangement uses TRBV30 and TRBJ1-5; TRBD1 might be the D (6 bases). The CDR3 spans 15 residues. Germline V gene lookup returns CDR1 GTSNPN and CDR2 SVGIG (reference sequence). V shed 5 bases and J shed 0 bases, with 14 bases lying between them. CDR3 DNA sequence: TGTGCCTGGTCCTATGGGGGCAGTAGCAATCAGCCCCAGCATTTT. Its translation: CAWSYGGSSNQPQHF.

This chain links TRBV18 with TRBJ2-5; D remains ambiguous. V lost 3 bases and J 5 bases, leaving 16 bases between the germline ends. The CDR3 covers 15 residues. CDR1 and CDR2 from the germline V gene are KGHSH and LQKENI. The CDR3 loop is CASSPVVQPGETQYF. Written as DNA, the CDR3 is TGTGCCAGCTCACCTGTCGTGCAGCCCGGGGAGACCCAGTACTTC.

The chain has TRBV3-1 (or the pseudogene TRBV3-2) and TRBJ1-1, with a possible D match to TRBD1 (5 bases). V lost 6 bases, J lost 5 bases, and 13 bases lay in between. Germline V gene data show CDR1 as LGHDT and CDR2 as YNNKEL (reference sequence). The CDR3 is 13 amino acids. The CDR3, as DNA: TGTGCCAGCAGTCCTTCAGGGATGACTGAAGCTTTCTTT. Translation gives CASSPSGMTEAFF.

The chain joins TRBV7-2 to TRBJ1-2; possibly TRBD1 for D (5 bases). The CDR3 covers 13 residues. The germline V gene has CDR1 SGHTA and CDR2 FQGNSA. V gave up 4 bases and J gave up 4 bases, with 10 bases separating them. The CDR3 coding sequence is TGTGCCAGCAGCTCCTCCGGGGGCTATGGCTACACCTTC. Translation gives CASSSSGGYGYTF.

The chain combines TRBV7-2 with TRBJ2-2, with a tentative D call TRBD1 (6 bases). V lost 6 bases, J lost 4 bases, and 12 bases lay in between. The CDR3 is made up of 14 amino acids. Germline V lookup: CDR1 SGHTA, CDR2 FQGNSA. In DNA form, the CDR3 reads TGTGCCAGCAGAAGAGACAGGTCCACCGGGGAGCTGTTTTTT. Its translation: CASRRDRSTGELFF.

The V gene is TRBV9, the J gene TRBJ2-5; tentative D call: TRBD1 (6 bases). From germline, CDR1 is SGDLS and CDR2 YYNGEE. The V end lost 3 bases, the J end lost 5 bases, and 11 bases lay between the germline ends. The CDR3 covers 13 residues. For the CDR3, the DNA is TGTGCCAGCAGCGGATCCAGGGGTGAGACCCAGTACTTC. The encoded protein is CASSGSRGETQYF.

This chain uses TRBV7-9 with TRBJ2-1; the match to TRBD2 covers 12 bases. CDR3 size: 18 residues. V gave up 4 bases and J gave up 7 bases; unmatched junction bases: 14. CDR1 is SEHNR, CDR2 FQNEAQ, per germline (reference sequence). The chain's CDR3 is CASSSPPRLAGVQNEQFF. The CDR3 DNA sequence: TGTGCCAGCAGCTCACCCCCCCGACTAGCGGGAGTCCAGAATGAGCAGTTCTTC.

J is TRBJ2-5 and V is TRBV6-2 or TRBV6-3; TRBD1 matches 10 bases. This CDR3 is built from 16 residues. Germline values: CDR1 MNHEY, CDR2 SVGEGT. The ends lost 2 bases at V and 1 base at J; junction bases unmatched: 4. In DNA, the CDR3 is TGTGCCAGCAGTTACCCCGGGACAGGGGTCCAAGAGACCCAGTACTTC. Translated, it gives CASSYPGTGVQETQYF.

The chain recombines TRBV12-5 with TRBJ1-1; unclear D gene. CDR1 and CDR2 (germline): LGHNT, FRNRAP. Trimming left V 11 bases short and J 4 bases short, with 20 bases between. The CDR3 extends over 14 amino acids. CDR3 DNA sequence: TGTGCTGGCAACTACCGCGGCGGCTCCACTGAAGCTTTCTTT. Translated: CAGNYRGGSTEAFF.

This clone was found once. V and J are TRBV27 and TRBJ2-1; D unresolved. Between the trimmed V and J ends, which lost 0 bases and 10 bases, there was a span of 7 bases. Germline CDR1 and CDR2: MNHEY and SMNVEV (reference sequence). This CDR3 contains 12 residues. The CDR3 spells CASSLSPREQFF. Here the CDR3 DNA reads TGTGCCAGCAGTTTATCCCCACGGGAGCAGTTCTTC.

The chain employs TRBV14 and TRBJ2-7; 10 nucleotides agree with TRBD2. The CDR3 covers 17 residues. V lost 5 bases to trimming and J lost 5 bases; unmatched junction nucleotides: 15. Germline CDR1 and CDR2: SGHDN and FVKESK. CDR3 in amino acids: CASSFRLTSGIVHEQYF. CDR3 coding DNA: TGTGCCAGCAGCTTTCGACTTACTAGCGGGATCGTTCACGAGCAGTACTTC. The full variable domain, rest sourced from reference TRBV14 and TRBJ2-7, is EAGVTQFPSHSVIEKGQTVTLRCDPISGHDNLYWYRRVMGKEIKFLLHFVKESKQDESGMPNNRFLAERTGGTYSTLKVQPAELEDSGVYFCASSFRLTSGIVHEQYFGPGTRLTVT.

The sample holds a few counts of this clone. The chain is built from TRBV3-1 (or the pseudogene TRBV3-2) and TRBJ2-7, with TRBD1 as a possible D gene (5 bases). The CDR3 totals 15 residues. Trimming stripped 0 bases from V and 6 bases from J, with 15 bases between. Germline lookup yields CDR1 LGHDT and CDR2 YNNKEL (reference sequence). The CDR3 loop reads CASSQDSGPYSEQYF. CDR3 DNA sequence: TGTGCCAGCAGCCAAGATTCAGGGCCATATTCCGAGCAGTACTTC.

V usage is TRBV11-2 and J usage is TRBJ1-3; D is ambiguous. Germline-derived CDR1 and CDR2 are SGHAT and FQNNGV. The CDR3 contains 15 residues. V was pared by 4 bases and J by 1 base, with 11 bases between. CDR3 DNA sequence: TGTGCCAGCAGCTCCCTAAAGGAGTCTGGAAACACCATATATTTT. The encoded protein is CASSSLKESGNTIYF.

The genes are TRBV9 and TRBJ2-1; 7 nucleotides match TRBD2. The V segment lost 4 bases and the J segment 1 base; nucleotides outside the gene matches: 2. Germline CDR1 and CDR2: SGDLS and YYNGEE. The CDR3 contains 14 residues. CDR3: CASSRGLSYNEQFF. As DNA, the CDR3 is TGTGCCAGCAGCAGGGGACTATCCTACAATGAGCAGTTCTTC.

This clone was observed a few times. This rearrangement joins TRBV7-9 to TRBJ2-7, with a weak D call TRBD1 (6 bases). Germline CDR1 and CDR2: SEHNR and FQNEAQ (reference sequence). V was shortened by 4 bases and J by 4 bases, with 11 bases between the two germline ends. CDR3 length: 13 residues. The chain's CDR3 is CASSYGQLYEQYF. The CDR3 DNA reads as TGTGCCAGCAGCTACGGACAGCTATACGAGCAGTACTTC.

About this clone itself: Other DNA variants within this sample encode the same CDR3. The chain links TRBV19 to TRBJ1-2; 7 bases line up with TRBD1. This CDR3 region has 13 residues. The germline gives CDR1 LNHDA, CDR2 SQIVND (reference sequence). V lost 9 bases to trimming and J lost 5 bases; unmatched junction nucleotides: 9. This chain's CDR3 is CASRRTGNYGYTF. CDR3 coding DNA: TGTGCCAGCCGACGGACAGGCAATTATGGCTACACCTTC.